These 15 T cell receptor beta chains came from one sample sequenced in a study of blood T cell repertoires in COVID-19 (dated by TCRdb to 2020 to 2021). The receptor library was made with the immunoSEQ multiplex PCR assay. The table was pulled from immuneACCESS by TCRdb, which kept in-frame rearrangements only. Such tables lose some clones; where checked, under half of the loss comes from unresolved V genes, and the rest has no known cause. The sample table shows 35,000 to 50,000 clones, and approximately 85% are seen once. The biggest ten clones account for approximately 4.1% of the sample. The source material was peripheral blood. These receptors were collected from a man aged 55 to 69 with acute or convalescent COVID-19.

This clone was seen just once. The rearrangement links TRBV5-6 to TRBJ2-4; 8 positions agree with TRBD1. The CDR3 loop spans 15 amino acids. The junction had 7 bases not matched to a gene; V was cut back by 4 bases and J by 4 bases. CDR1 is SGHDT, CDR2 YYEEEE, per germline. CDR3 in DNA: TGTGCCAGCAGCGGTGGGGGACAGGCAAAAAACATTCAGTACTTC. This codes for CASSGGGQAKNIQYF.

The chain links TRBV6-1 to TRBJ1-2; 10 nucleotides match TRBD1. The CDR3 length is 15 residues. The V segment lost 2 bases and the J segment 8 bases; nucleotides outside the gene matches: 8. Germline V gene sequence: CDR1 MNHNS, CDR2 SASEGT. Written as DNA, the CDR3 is TGTGCCAGCAGTGAAAACCGGGACAGGGGTGGAGGCTACACCTTC. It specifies CASSENRDRGGGYTF.

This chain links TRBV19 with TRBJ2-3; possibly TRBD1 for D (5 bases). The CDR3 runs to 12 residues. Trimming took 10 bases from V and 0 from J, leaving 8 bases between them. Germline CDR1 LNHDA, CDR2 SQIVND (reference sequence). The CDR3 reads CATRQSTDTQYF. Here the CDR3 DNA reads TGTGCCACCAGACAGAGCACAGATACGCAGTATTTT.

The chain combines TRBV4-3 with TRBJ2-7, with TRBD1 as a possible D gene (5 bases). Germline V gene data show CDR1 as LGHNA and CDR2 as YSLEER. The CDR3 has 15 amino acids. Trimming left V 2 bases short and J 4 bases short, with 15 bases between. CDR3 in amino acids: CASSQTLGVGYEQYF. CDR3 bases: TGCGCCAGCAGCCAAACTTTAGGGGTTGGGTACGAGCAGTACTTC.

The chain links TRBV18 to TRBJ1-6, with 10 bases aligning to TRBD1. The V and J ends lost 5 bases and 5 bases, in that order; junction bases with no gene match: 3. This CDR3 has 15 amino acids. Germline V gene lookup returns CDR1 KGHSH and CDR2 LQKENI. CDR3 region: CASSDRGLDNSPLHF. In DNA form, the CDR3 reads TGTGCCAGCTCAGACAGGGGGCTAGATAATTCACCCCTCCACTTT.

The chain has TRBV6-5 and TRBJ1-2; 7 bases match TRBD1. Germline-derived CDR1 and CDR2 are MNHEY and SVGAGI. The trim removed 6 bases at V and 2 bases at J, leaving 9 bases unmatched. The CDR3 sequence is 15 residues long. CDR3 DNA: TGTGCCAGCAGCCCCGGGGTGACAGGGAACTATGGCTACACCTTC. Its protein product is CASSPGVTGNYGYTF.

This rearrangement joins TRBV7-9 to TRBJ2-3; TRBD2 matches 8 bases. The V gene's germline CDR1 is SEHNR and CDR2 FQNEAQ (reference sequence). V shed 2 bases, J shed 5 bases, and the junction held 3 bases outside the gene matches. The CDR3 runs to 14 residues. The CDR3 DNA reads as TGTGCCAGCAGCTTAAGGGGACTAGGAGATACGCAGTATTTT. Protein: CASSLRGLGDTQYF. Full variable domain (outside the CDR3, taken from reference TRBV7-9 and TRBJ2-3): DTGVSQNPRHKITKRGQNVTFRCDPISEHNRLYWYRQTLGQGPEFLTYFQNEAQLEKSRLLSDRFSAERPKGSFSTLEIQRTEQGDSAMYLCASSLRGLGDTQYFGPGTRLTVL.

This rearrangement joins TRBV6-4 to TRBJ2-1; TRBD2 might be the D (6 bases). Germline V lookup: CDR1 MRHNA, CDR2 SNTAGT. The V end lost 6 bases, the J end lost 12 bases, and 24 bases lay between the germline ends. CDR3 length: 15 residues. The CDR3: CASRAPGTVQAGQFF. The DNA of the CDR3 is TGTGCCAGCAGGGCCCCCGGGACCGTCCAAGCGGGGCAGTTCTTC.

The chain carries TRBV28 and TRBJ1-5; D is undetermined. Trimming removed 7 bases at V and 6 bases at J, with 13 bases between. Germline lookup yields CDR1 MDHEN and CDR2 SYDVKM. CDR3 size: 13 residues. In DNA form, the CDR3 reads TGTGCCAGCAACCCACTCGCAACTCAGCCCCAGCATTTT. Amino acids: CASNPLATQPQHF.

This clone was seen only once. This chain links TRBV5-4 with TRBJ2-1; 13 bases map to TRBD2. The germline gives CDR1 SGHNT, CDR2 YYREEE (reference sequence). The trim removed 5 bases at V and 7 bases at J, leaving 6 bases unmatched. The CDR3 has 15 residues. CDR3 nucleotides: TGTGCCAGCAGGAGCTGGACTAGCGGGAGAAATGAGCAGTTCTTC. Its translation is CASRSWTSGRNEQFF. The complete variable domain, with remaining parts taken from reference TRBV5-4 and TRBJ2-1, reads ETGVTQSPTHLIKTRGQQVTLRCSSQSGHNTVSWYQQALGQGPQFIFQYYREEENGRGNFPPRFSGLQFPNYSSELNVNALELDDSALYLCASRSWTSGRNEQFFGPGTRLTVL.

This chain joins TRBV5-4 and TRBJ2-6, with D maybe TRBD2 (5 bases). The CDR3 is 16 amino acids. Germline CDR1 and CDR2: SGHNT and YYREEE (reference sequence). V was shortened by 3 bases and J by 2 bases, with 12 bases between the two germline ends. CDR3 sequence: CASSWAPGTGANVLTF. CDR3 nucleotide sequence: TGTGCCAGCAGCTGGGCGCCGGGGACTGGGGCCAACGTCCTGACTTTC.

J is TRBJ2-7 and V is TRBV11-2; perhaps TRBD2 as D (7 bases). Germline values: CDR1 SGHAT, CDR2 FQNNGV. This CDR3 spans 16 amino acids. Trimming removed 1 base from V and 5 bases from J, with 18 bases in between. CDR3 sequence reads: CASSLVGGAQGHEQYF. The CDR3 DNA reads TGTGCCAGCAGCTTAGTGGGGGGGGCGCAAGGCCACGAGCAGTACTTC.

The CDR3 spells CASSQEETPGRNTIYF. Written as DNA, the CDR3 is TGTGCCAGCAGCCAGGAAGAGACCCCAGGGCGAAACACCATATATTTT. The chain is built from TRBV3-1 (or the pseudogene TRBV3-2) and TRBJ1-3, with D maybe TRBD1 (5 bases). Trimming stripped 3 bases from V and 5 bases from J, with 17 bases between. The germline V gene has CDR1 LGHDT and CDR2 YNNKEL (reference sequence). This CDR3 region has 16 residues.

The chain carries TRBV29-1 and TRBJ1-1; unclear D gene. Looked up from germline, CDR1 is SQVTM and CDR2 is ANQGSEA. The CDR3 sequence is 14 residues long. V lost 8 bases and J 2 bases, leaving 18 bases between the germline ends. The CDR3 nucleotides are TGCAGCACCTCCCCATGGGAGCCTAACACTGAAGCTTTCTTT. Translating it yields CSTSPWEPNTEAFF. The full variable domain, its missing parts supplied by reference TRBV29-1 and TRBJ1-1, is SAVISQKPSRDICQRGTSLTIQCQVDSQVTMMFWYRQQPGQSLTLIATANQGSEATYESGFVIDKFPISRPNLTFSTLTVSNMSPEDSSIYLCSTSPWEPNTEAFFGQGTRLTVV.

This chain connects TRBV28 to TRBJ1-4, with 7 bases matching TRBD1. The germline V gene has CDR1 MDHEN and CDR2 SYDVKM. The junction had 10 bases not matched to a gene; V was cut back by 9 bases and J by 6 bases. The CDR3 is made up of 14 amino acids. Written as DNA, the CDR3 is TGTGCCAGTGGGTTAGGGACAGTCGATGAAAAACTGTTTTTT. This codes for CASGLGTVDEKLFF.